This TCR beta chain was documented in a study of T cells in Graves' hyperthyroidism and ophthalmopathy. Trimming cost V 0 bases and J 0 bases, with 12 bases left between them. The length of the CDR3 is 16 residues. CDR1 and CDR2 (germline): LGHNA, YSLEER. Study-wide findings and caveats: Among clonotypes expanded in thyroid above 0.001, most were also found in blood.

On this clonotype: Its antigen is still unknown.

Ophthalmopathy patients all had a Clinical Activity Score of at least 3, a NOSPECS grade of at least 4 and disease under 3 months old. Those patients with uncontrolled infection, other autoimmune disease, pregnancy or lactation were excluded. Together with thyroid ultrasound, orbital computed tomography, serum thyroxine and TRAb, clinical symptoms were used for diagnoses. The investigators amplified TCR beta CDR3 regions from RNA transcripts. The TCR CDR3 first-round RT-PCR relied on the HTBI primer set. TCRdb re-called the multiplex PCR reads through MiXCR, storing one row per CDR3 protein. In the table there are hundreds of thousands of distinct CDR3 sequences, about 24% of which are singletons.

This sequence joins TRBV4-3 and TRBJ2-7; a weak D match, TRBD2 (5 bases). The sequenced sample consisted of blood. The clonotype comes from a woman in her twenties or thirties with Graves' ophthalmopathy. The CDR3, as DNA: TGCGCCAGCAGCCAAGACCTAGCCGTTAGCTCCTACGAGCAGTACTTC. Amino acid sequence: CASSQDLAVSSYEQYF.